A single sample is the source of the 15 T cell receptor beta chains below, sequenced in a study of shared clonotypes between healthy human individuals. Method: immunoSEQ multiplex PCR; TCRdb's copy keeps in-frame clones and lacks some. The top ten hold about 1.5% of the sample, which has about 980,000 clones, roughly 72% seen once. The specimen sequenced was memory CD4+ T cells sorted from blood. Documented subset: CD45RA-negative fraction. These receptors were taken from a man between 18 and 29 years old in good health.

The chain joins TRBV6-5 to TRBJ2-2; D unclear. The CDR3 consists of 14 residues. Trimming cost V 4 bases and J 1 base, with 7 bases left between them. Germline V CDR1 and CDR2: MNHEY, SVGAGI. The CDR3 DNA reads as TGTGCCAGCAGTTTCGGCAGGAACACCGGGGAGCTGTTTTTT. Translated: CASSFGRNTGELFF.

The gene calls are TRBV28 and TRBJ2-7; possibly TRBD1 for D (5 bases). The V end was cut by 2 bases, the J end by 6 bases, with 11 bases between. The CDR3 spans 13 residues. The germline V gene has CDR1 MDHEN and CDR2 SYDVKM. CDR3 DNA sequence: TGTGCCAGCAGTTTACCCCAGGGCTCCGAGCAGTACTTC. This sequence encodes CASSLPQGSEQYF.

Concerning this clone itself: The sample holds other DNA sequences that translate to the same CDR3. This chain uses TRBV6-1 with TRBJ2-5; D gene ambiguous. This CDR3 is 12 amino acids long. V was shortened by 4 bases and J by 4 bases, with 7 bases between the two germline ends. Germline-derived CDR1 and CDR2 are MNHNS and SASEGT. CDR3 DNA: TGTGCCAGCAGTGTACAAGGAGAGACCCAGTACTTC. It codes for CASSVQGETQYF.

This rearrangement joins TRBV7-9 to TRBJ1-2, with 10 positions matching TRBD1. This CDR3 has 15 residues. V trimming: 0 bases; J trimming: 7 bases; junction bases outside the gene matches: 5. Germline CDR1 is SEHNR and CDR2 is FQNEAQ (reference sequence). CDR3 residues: CASSLAGTGDSGYTF. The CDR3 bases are TGTGCCAGCAGCTTAGCGGGGACAGGGGACTCTGGCTACACCTTC.

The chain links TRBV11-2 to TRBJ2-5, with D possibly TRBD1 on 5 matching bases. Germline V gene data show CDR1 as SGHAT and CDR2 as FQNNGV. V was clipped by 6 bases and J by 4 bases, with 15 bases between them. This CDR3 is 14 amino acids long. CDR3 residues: CASSLGSRGETQYF. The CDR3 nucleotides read TGTGCCAGCAGTCTAGGCAGTAGGGGAGAGACCCAGTACTTC.

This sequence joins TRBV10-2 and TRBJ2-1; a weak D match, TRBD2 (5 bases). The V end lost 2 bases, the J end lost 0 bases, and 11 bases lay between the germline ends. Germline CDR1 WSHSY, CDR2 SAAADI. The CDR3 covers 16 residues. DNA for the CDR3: TGCGCCAGCAGTGAGCGGCCGGGGAGCTCCTACAATGAGCAGTTCTTC. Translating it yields CASSERPGSSYNEQFF.

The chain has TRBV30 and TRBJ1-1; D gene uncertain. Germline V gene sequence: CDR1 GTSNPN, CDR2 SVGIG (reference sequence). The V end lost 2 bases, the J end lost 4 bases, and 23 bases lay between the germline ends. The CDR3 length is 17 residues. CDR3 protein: CAWSKKRGVGFGTEAFF. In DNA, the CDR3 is TGTGCCTGGAGTAAAAAGAGAGGTGTGGGATTCGGCACTGAAGCTTTCTTT. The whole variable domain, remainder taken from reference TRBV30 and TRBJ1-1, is SQTIHQWPATLVQPVGSPLSLECTVEGTSNPNLYWYRQAAGRGLQLLFYSVGIGQISSEVPQNLSASRPQDRQFILSSKKLLLSDSGFYLCAWSKKRGVGFGTEAFFGQGTRLTVV.

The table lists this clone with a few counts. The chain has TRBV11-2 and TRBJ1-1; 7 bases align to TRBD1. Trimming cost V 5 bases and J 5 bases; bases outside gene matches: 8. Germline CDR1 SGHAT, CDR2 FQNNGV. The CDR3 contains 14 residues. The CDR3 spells CASSVQGSRTEAFF. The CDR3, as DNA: TGTGCCAGCAGCGTACAGGGGAGTCGGACTGAAGCTTTCTTT.

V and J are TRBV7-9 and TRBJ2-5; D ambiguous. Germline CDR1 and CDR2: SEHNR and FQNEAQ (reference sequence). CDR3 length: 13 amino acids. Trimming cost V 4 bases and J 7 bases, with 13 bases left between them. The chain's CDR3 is CASSSLQLGTQYF. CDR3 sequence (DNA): TGTGCCAGCAGCTCCCTACAGTTGGGGACCCAGTACTTC.

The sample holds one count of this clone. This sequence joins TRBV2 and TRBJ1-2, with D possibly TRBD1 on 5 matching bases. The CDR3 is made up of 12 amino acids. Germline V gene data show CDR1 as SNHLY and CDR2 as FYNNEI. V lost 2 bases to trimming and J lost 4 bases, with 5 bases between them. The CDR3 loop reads CASSEQGYGYTF. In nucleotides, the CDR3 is TGTGCCAGCAGTGAACAGGGCTATGGCTACACCTTC.

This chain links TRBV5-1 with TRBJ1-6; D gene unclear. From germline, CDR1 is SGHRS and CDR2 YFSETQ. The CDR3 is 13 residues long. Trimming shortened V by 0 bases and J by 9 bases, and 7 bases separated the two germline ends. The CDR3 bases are TGCGCCAGCAGCTTGGCCGATGGTTCACCCCTCCACTTT. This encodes CASSLADGSPLHF.

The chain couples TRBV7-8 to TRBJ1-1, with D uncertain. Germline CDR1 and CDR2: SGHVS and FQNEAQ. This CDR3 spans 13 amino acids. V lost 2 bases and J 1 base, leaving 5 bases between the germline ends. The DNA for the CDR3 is TGTGCCAGCAGCTTACCGCAGAACACTGAAGCTTTCTTT. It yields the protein CASSLPQNTEAFF.

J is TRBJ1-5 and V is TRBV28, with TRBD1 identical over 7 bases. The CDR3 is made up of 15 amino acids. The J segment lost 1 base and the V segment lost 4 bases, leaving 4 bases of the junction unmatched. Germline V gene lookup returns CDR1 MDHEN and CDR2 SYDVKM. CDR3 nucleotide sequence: TGTGCCAGCAGTTCCCTGACAGGGAGCAATCAGCCCCAGCATTTT. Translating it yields CASSSLTGSNQPQHF.

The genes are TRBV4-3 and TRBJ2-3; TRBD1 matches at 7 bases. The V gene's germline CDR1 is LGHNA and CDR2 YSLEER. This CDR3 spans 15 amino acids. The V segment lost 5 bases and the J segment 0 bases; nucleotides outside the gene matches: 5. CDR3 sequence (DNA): TGCGCCAGCAGCTACCGGGACAGCAGCACAGATACGCAGTATTTT. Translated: CASSYRDSSTDTQYF.

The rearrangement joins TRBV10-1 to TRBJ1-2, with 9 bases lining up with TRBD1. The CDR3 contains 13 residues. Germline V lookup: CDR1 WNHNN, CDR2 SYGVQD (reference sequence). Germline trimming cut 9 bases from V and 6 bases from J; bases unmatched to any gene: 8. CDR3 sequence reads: CASRRDRVNGYTF. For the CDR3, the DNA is TGCGCCAGTCGCCGGGACAGGGTCAATGGCTACACCTTC.